Detailed here is one T cell receptor (beta chain). The target antigen is unknown. The data are from a study of blood T cells in healthy people across ages. Alongside a J-beta primer mix, a sample-barcoded 5' primer served in a second PCR lasting about 7 to 12 cycles. With 12 random nucleotides, a template-switch adaptor tagged each individual cDNA molecule. One entry per CDR3 protein, called by TCRdb with MiXCR from the 5' RACE reads. The sample lists under 2,000,000 distinct CDR3 sequences; about 49% were seen once. Per the germline V gene, CDR1 is SGDLS and CDR2 is YYNGEE. V was pared by 4 bases and J by 4 bases, with 11 bases between. This CDR3 comprises 14 residues. General study findings and limits: Because donor CMV status was unknown, expanded clonotype changes were possibly confounded.

This TCR was recovered from a woman between 40 and 50 years old in good health. The sample consisted of blood. The chain combines TRBV9 with TRBJ1-4; D perhaps matches TRBD1 (5 bases). The DNA of the CDR3 is TGTGCCAGCAGCTCGGGACGGAATAATGAAAAACTGTTTTTT. Residues: CASSSGRNNEKLFF.